Listed here are 8 T cell receptor beta chains from one sample, sequenced in a study of blood T cell repertoires in COVID-19. Assay used: immunoSEQ multiplex PCR; TCRdb lists only in-frame clones, some missing. Of approximately 320,000 clones listed, about nine tenths are singletons. What was sequenced was PBMCs or T cells enriched from blood (not recorded which). Source of these receptors: a woman between 18 and 30 years old who had recovered from COVID-19.

The rearrangement links TRBV4-1 to TRBJ1-2; no clear D gene. This CDR3 is 15 amino acids long. Germline assignment: CDR1 MGHRA and CDR2 YSYEKL. The V end was cut by 0 bases, the J end by 2 bases, with 10 bases between. CDR3 bases: TGCGCCAGCAGCCAAGATGGCTCTTCGAACTATGGCTACACCTTC. This gives the protein CASSQDGSSNYGYTF.

In its sample, this clone was seen a few times. The chain employs TRBV7-9 and TRBJ2-3; 7 bases align to TRBD1. The V gene end was trimmed by 4 bases and the J gene end by 3 bases; junction bases not matched to a gene: 13. Germline V gives CDR1 SEHNR, CDR2 FQNEAQ (reference sequence). The CDR3 spans 17 residues. The CDR3 DNA follows: TGTGCCAGCAGCTCAACCCGTGGTAGGGGGCCGACAGATACGCAGTATTTT. Protein: CASSSTRGRGPTDTQYF.

V is TRBV19 and J is TRBJ1-1, with D tentatively TRBD1 (5 bases). CDR1 and CDR2 from the germline V gene are LNHDA and SQIVND (reference sequence). Trimming left V 4 bases short and J 1 base short, with 16 bases between. The CDR3 has 16 amino acids. The CDR3 loop reads CASSNRDSRWNTEAFF. CDR3 bases: TGTGCCAGTAGTAACCGGGACTCCCGGTGGAACACTGAAGCTTTCTTT.

The rearrangement uses TRBV4-1 and TRBJ1-2; D is possibly TRBD1 (6 bases). Germline CDR1 is MGHRA and CDR2 is YSYEKL. Trimming removed 4 bases from V and 0 bases from J, with 9 bases in between. This CDR3 is 14 amino acids long. The CDR3 nucleotides are TGCGCCAGCAGCCCCCGGGACACTAACTATGGCTACACCTTC. Encoded protein: CASSPRDTNYGYTF.

The chain is built from TRBV29-1 and TRBJ2-7; 9 nucleotides line up with TRBD2. Trimming removed 5 bases from V and 2 bases from J; junction bases left unmatched: 4. This CDR3 is 13 amino acids long. Germline V gene sequence: CDR1 SQVTM, CDR2 ANQGSEA. DNA for the CDR3: TGCAGCGTTAAGACTAGCGGTACCTACGAGCAGTACTTC. Protein sequence: CSVKTSGTYEQYF.

This chain links TRBV6-5 with TRBJ2-5, with 10 bases lining up with TRBD2. The CDR3 is 15 residues long. J gave up 7 bases and V 5 bases, and 10 bases lay outside the gene matches. Germline CDR1 reads MNHEY; CDR2 reads SVGAGI. CDR3 DNA: TGTGCCAGCAGTCCACTAGCGGGGACGGGGGTGACCCAGTACTTC. Amino acids: CASSPLAGTGVTQYF.

The chain couples TRBV7-2 to TRBJ1-6, with 7 bases lining up with TRBD1. CDR3 length: 17 amino acids. From germline, CDR1 is SGHTA and CDR2 FQGNSA. The V and J ends lost 5 bases and 3 bases, in that order; junction bases with no gene match: 10. The CDR3 nucleotides are TGTGCCAGCAGCCAAAGTGGACAGGCATACTATAATTCACCCCTCCACTTT. Its translation is CASSQSGQAYYNSPLHF.

The rearrangement joins TRBV19 to TRBJ2-7; maybe TRBD2 (6 bases). Trimming shortened V by 9 bases and J by 3 bases, and 9 bases separated the two germline ends. The CDR3 loop spans 11 amino acids. Germline values: CDR1 LNHDA, CDR2 SQIVND (reference sequence). The CDR3 sequence is CARRRDYEQYF. For the CDR3, the DNA is TGTGCCAGACGGCGGGACTACGAGCAGTACTTC.